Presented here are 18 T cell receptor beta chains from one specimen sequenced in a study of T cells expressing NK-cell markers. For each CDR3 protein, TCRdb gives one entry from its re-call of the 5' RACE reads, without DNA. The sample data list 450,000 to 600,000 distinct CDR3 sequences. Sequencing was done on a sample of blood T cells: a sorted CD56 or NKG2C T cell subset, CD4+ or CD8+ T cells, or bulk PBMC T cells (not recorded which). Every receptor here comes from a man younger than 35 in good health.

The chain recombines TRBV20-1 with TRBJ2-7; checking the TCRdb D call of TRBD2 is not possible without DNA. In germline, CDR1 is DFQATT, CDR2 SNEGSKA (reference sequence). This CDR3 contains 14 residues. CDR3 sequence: CSAPTSGSWQEQYF.

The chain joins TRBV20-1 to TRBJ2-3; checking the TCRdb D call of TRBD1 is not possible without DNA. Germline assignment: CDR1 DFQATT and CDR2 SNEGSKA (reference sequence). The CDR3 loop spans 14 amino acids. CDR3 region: CSARKGGDSYTQYF.

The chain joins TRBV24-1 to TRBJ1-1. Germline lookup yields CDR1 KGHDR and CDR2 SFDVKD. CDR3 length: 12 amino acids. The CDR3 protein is CATSGRTEEAFF.

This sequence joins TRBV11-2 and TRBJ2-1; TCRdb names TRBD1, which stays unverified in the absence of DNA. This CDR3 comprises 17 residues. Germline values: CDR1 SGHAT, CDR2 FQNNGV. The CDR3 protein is CASSNRGRAASYNEQFF.

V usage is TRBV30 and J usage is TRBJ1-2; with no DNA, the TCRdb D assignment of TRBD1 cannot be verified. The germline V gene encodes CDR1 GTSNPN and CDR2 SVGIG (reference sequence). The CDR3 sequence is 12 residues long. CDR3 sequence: CAWSLSGYGYTF.

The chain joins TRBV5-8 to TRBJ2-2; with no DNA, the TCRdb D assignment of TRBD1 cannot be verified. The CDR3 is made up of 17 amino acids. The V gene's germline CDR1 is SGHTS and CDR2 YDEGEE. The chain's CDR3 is CASSSGQGKANTGELFF.

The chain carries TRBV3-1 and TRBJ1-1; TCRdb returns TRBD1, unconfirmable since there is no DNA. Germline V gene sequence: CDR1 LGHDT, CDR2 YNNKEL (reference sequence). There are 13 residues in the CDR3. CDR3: CASSHSPGREAFF.

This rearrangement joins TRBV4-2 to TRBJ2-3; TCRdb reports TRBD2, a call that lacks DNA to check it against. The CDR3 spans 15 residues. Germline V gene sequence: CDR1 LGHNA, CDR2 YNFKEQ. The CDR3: CASSQDAGETDTQYF.

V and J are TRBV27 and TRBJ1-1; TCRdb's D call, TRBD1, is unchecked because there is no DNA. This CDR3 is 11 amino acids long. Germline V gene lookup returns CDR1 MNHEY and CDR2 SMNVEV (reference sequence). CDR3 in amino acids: CASSLSGTAFF.

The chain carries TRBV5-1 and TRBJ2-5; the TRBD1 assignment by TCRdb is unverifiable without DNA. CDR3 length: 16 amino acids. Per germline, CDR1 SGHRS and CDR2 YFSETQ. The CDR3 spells CASSKSTGGDQETQYF. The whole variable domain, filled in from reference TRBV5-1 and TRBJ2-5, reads KAGVTQTPRYLIKTRGQQVTLSCSPISGHRSVSWYQQTPGQGLQFLFEYFSETQRNKGNFPGRFSGRQFSNSRSEMNVSTLELGDSALYLCASSKSTGGDQETQYFGPGTRLLVL.

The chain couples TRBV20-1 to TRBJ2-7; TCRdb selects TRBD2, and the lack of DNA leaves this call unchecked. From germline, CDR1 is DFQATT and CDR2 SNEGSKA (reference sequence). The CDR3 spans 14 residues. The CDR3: CSAESTSGRSSTNF.

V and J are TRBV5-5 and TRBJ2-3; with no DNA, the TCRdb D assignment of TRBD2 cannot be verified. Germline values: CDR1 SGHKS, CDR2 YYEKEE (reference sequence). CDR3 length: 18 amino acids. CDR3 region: CASSLPPRAGGPIDTQYF.

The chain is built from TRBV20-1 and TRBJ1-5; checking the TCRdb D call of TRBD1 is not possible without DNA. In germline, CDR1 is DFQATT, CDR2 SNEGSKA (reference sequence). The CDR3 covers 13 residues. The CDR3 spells CSARGVSDQPQHF.

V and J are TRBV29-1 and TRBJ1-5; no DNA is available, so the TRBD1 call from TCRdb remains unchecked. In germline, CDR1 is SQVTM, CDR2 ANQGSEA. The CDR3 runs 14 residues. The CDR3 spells CSVMTGSSNQPQHF. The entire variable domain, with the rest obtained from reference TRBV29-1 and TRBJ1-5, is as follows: SAVISQKPSRDICQRGTSLTIQCQVDSQVTMMFWYRQQPGQSLTLIATANQGSEATYESGFVIDKFPISRPNLTFSTLTVSNMSPEDSSIYLCSVMTGSSNQPQHFGDGTRLSIL.

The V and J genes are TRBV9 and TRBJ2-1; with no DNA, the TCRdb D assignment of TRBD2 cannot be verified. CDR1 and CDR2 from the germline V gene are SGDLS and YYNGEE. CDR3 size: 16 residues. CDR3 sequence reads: CASSLIELAAYNEQFF. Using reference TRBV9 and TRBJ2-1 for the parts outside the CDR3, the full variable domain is DSGVTQTPKHLITATGQRVTLRCSPRSGDLSVYWYQQSLDQGLQFLIQYYNGEERAKGNILERFSAQQFPDLHSELNLSSLELGDSALYFCASSLIELAAYNEQFFGPGTRLTVL.

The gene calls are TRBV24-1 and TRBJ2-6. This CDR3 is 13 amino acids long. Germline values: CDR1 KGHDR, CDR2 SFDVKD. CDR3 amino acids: CATSVTGANVLTF.

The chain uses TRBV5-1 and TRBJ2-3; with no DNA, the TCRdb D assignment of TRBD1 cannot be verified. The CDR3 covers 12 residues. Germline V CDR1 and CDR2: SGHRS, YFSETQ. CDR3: CASRWGPDTQYF.

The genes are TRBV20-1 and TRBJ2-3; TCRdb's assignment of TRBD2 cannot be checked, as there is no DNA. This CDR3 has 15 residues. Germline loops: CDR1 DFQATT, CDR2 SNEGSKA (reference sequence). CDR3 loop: CSATIAGENTDTQYF.